The 7 T cell receptor beta chains in this list originate from one sample, sequenced in a study of T cell repertoires in aging, cancer and after chemotherapy. TRB rearrangements spanning V, D and J were amplified using mixed TRB-A/B primers. TCRdb ran MiXCR on the multiplex PCR reads and lists one entry per CDR3 protein. The data show roughly 2,200 distinct CDR3 sequences, with roughly 31% seen just once and roughly 40% held by the top ten. TCR beta rearrangements were amplified from peripheral blood genomic DNA. The sample consisted of blood. All receptors come from a human donor in good health.

In this sample, this clonotype turned up a few times. The rearrangement uses TRBV7-9 and TRBJ2-1; 7 bases are a match to TRBD1. CDR3 length: 19 amino acids. In germline, CDR1 is SEHNR, CDR2 FQNEAQ (reference sequence). V lost 3 bases and J lost 5; bases outside the gene matches: 19. CDR3 sequence: CASSLLRGFPIGANNEQFF. DNA of the CDR3: TGTGCCAGCAGCTTGCTCAGGGGGTTCCCCATCGGGGCCAACAATGAGCAGTTCTTC.

The chain carries TRBV6-1 and TRBJ1-6; D unresolved. This CDR3 region has 13 residues. The germline V gene has CDR1 MNHNS and CDR2 SASEGT. V gave up 2 bases and J gave up 7 bases, with 6 bases separating them. This chain's CDR3 is CASSETGNSPLHF. CDR3 coding DNA: TGTGCCAGCAGTGAAACCGGCAATTCACCCCTCCACTTT.

The chain uses TRBV7-9 and TRBJ1-2; D is possibly TRBD1 (5 bases). Germline CDR1 reads SEHNR; CDR2 reads FQNEAQ (reference sequence). V shed 4 bases and J shed 7 bases, with 10 bases lying between them. The CDR3 runs to 12 residues. CDR3 in amino acids: CASSWDPLGYTF. The CDR3 DNA reads TGTGCCAGCAGCTGGGACCCCCTTGGCTACACCTTC.

This clonotype was counted between two and nine times. Sequence at one end of the junction differs from germline and may be a read error. The chain couples TRBV7-6 to TRBJ2-7; tentative D call: TRBD1 (6 bases). This CDR3 is built from 15 residues. From germline, CDR1 is SGHVS and CDR2 FNYEAQ. In nucleotides, the CDR3 is TGTGCCAGCAGCTTAAGGGACACCAACTTCTACGAGCAGTACTTT. Protein sequence: CASSLRDTNFYEQYF.

V gene TRBV10-3 combines with J gene TRBJ2-3; D not certain. The CDR3 has 14 residues. Trimming took off 0 bases at V and 8 bases at J, with 12 bases between the two ends. CDR1 is ENHRY, CDR2 SYGVKD, per germline. The CDR3 DNA reads as TGTGCCATCAGTGAGTCGACCGGTACCGTTACGCAGTATTTT. Translated, it gives CAISESTGTVTQYF.

V usage is TRBV12-3 or TRBV12-4 and J usage is TRBJ2-5, with D possibly being TRBD2 (7 bases). V was trimmed by 5 bases and J by 5 bases, leaving 18 bases between them. The length of the CDR3 is 15 residues. The CDR3 DNA reads as TGTGCCAGCAGTGGGGGGGGGGCGACGGGGGAGACCCAGTACTTC. Translation gives CASSGGGATGETQYF.

The gene calls are TRBV6-6 and TRBJ2-7, with 9 bases that match TRBD2. The CDR3 contains 17 residues. Germline V gene lookup returns CDR1 MNHNY and CDR2 SVGAGI (reference sequence). V lost 4 bases and J lost 0; bases outside the gene matches: 10. The CDR3 DNA reads TGTGCCAGCAGTTCCGTTCATAGCGGGAGTGGCTCCTACGAGCAGTACTTC. Encoded protein: CASSSVHSGSGSYEQYF.